This T cell receptor beta chain emerged from a study of T cells expressing NK-cell markers. TCRdb derives one entry per CDR3 protein from the 5' RACE reads, leaving out DNA. The sample is made up of a few hundred thousand distinct CDR3 sequences, and the top ten hold around 5.3% of it. The sample consisted of blood T cells: a sorted CD56 or NKG2C T cell subset, CD4+ or CD8+ T cells, or bulk PBMC T cells (not recorded which). This receptor was taken from a man aged 18-75 years in good health.

The CDR3: CSARGVGGVGETQYF. V usage is TRBV20-1 and J usage is TRBJ2-5; TCRdb's D call, TRBD1, is unchecked because there is no DNA. The CDR3 is 15 amino acids. Germline V lookup: CDR1 DFQATT, CDR2 SNEGSKA (reference sequence).